The 20 T cell receptor beta chains given below trace back to one sample, sequenced in a study of early T cells in non-severe SARS-CoV-2 infection. Each CDR3 protein gets one entry after TCRdb re-called the 5' RACE reads with MiXCR. The table shows around 53,000 distinct CDR3 sequences, with approximately 9.8% occurring only once. Sequencing was performed on whole blood. Every receptor here comes from an adult who was a healthcare worker with PCR-confirmed SARS-CoV-2 infection or an uninfected control (not recorded which).

This clonotype was detected many times. V is TRBV7-2 and J is TRBJ2-7, with 8 bases fitting TRBD2. The CDR3 is made up of 15 amino acids. Unmatched junction bases numbered 10, after V lost 4 bases and J lost 5 bases. Germline lookup yields CDR1 SGHTA and CDR2 FQGNSA. The CDR3 sequence is CASSSIAGSPNEQYF. The CDR3 region has the DNA TGTGCCAGCAGCTCTATAGCGGGATCCCCTAACGAGCAGTACTTC.

This clonotype came up a few times. This rearrangement joins TRBV7-9 to TRBJ1-2, with D possibly matching TRBD1 (5 bases). The CDR3 has 16 amino acids. Trimming left V 5 bases short and J 6 bases short, with 22 bases between. The V gene's germline CDR1 is SEHNR and CDR2 FQNEAQ (reference sequence). The CDR3 DNA is TGTGCCAGCAGCGGACACGTGGTTGGGGGTGGTGATGGCTACACCTTC. The encoded protein is CASSGHVVGGGDGYTF.

This clonotype has a count of ten or more. The chain has TRBV23-1 and TRBJ1-4; TRBD1 aligns across 7 bases. TRBV23-1 carries the ORF label, with uncertain function. CDR3 size: 19 residues. The V gene end was trimmed by 1 base and the J gene end by 0 bases; junction bases not matched to a gene: 11. DNA for the CDR3: TGCGCCAGCAGTCAATGGTGGGACAGAAAAGACTCAACTAATGAAAAACTGTTTTTT. This encodes CASSQWWDRKDSTNEKLFF.

This clonotype was observed many times. The J gene is TRBJ1-5, the V gene TRBV6-2 or TRBV6-3; 12 nucleotides line up with TRBD1. CDR1 MNHEY and CDR2 SVGEGT come from the germline V gene. Germline trimming cut 6 bases from V and 4 bases from J; bases unmatched to any gene: 7. This CDR3 is 16 amino acids long. CDR3 residues: CASRSGGQGANQPQHF. DNA for the CDR3: TGTGCCAGCAGATCCGGGGGACAGGGGGCAAATCAGCCCCAGCATTTT.

This clonotype was seen repeatedly, ten times or more. V gene TRBV12-3 or TRBV12-4 combines with J gene TRBJ1-4; D possibly corresponds to TRBD1 (6 bases). The CDR3 consists of 13 residues. Trimming pared 5 bases from V and 5 bases from J, leaving 9 bases between. The CDR3 region is CASSGQGNEKLFF. The CDR3 DNA follows: TGTGCCAGCAGTGGGCAGGGGAATGAAAAACTGTTTTTT.

This clonotype has ten or more counts. The rearrangement joins TRBV12-3 or TRBV12-4 to TRBJ2-7, with D uncertain. The CDR3 spans 10 residues. Trimming left V 5 bases short and J 4 bases short, with 3 bases between. This CDR3 reads CASSGYEQYF. Written as DNA, the CDR3 is TGTGCCAGCAGTGGTTACGAGCAGTACTTC.

In this sample, this clonotype turned up once. The chain is built from TRBV30 and TRBJ2-2; D may match TRBD1 or TRBD2 (5 bases each). The germline gives CDR1 GTSNPN, CDR2 SVGIG (reference sequence). The ends were cut back, 2 bases at V and 3 bases at J, with 7 bases in the middle. This CDR3 spans 13 amino acids. This chain's CDR3 is CAWSRDDTGELFF. The CDR3 region has the DNA TGTGCCTGGAGTCGGGACGACACCGGGGAGCTGTTTTTT. The complete variable domain, with remaining parts taken from reference TRBV30 and TRBJ2-2, reads SQTIHQWPATLVQPVGSPLSLECTVEGTSNPNLYWYRQAAGRGLQLLFYSVGIGQISSEVPQNLSASRPQDRQFILSSKKLLLSDSGFYLCAWSRDDTGELFFGEGSRLTVL.

The genes are TRBV20-1 and TRBJ2-7; D is possibly TRBD2 (7 bases). This CDR3 has 13 residues. The germline V gene encodes CDR1 DFQATT and CDR2 SNEGSKA (reference sequence). Trimming took 4 bases from V and 3 from J, leaving 13 bases between them. In DNA, the CDR3 is TGCAGTGCTACAGGGGACTACAACTACGAGCAGTACTTC. Translation: CSATGDYNYEQYF.

The sample holds many counts of this clonotype. This chain joins TRBV19 and TRBJ1-5; a weak D match, TRBD1 (5 bases). The CDR3 extends over 13 amino acids. V lost 5 bases and J lost 4, with 9 bases in between. Germline V gene sequence: CDR1 LNHDA, CDR2 SQIVND (reference sequence). The CDR3 loop reads CASSATANQPQHF. The CDR3 bases are TGTGCCAGTAGTGCGACAGCAAATCAGCCCCAGCATTTT.

This clonotype was counted ten times or more. The chain carries TRBV28 and TRBJ2-1; D not certain. This CDR3 has 14 amino acids. Germline V lookup: CDR1 MDHEN, CDR2 SYDVKM. Trimming pared 6 bases from V and 6 bases from J, leaving 15 bases between. CDR3 nucleotides: TGTGCCAGCAGGGTGGCAGAAATACCCAATGAGCAGTTCTTC. This encodes CASRVAEIPNEQFF.

In this sample, this clonotype turned up a few times. The rearrangement joins TRBV6-5 to TRBJ1-4; the match to TRBD1 covers 9 bases. This CDR3 has 15 residues. Germline V CDR1 and CDR2: MNHEY, SVGAGI. Trimming cost V 4 bases and J 7 bases; bases outside gene matches: 7. CDR3 amino acids: CASSSNRGRGEKLFF. The CDR3 DNA sequence: TGTGCCAGCAGTTCTAACAGGGGGCGCGGTGAAAAACTGTTTTTT.

This clonotype was observed many times. CDR3 amino acids: CASSLSGQETQYF. In DNA form, the CDR3 reads TGTGCCAGCAGCTTGAGCGGCCAAGAGACCCAGTACTTC. The genes are TRBV11-2 and TRBJ2-5; D is possibly TRBD2 (5 bases). The germline V and J ends were trimmed by 3 bases and 1 base, with 6 bases remaining between them. Per germline, CDR1 SGHAT and CDR2 FQNNGV. This CDR3 spans 13 amino acids.

V is TRBV5-5 and J is TRBJ2-6; the D call may be TRBD1 or TRBD2 (5 bases each). The CDR3 spans 16 residues. The germline V gene has CDR1 SGHKS and CDR2 YYEKEE (reference sequence). V lost 6 bases and J lost 0, with 13 bases in between. CDR3 residues: CASTRDGGSGANVLTF. The DNA for the CDR3 is TGTGCCAGCACCCGAGATGGGGGCTCTGGGGCCAACGTCCTGACTTTC.

The sample holds a few counts of this clonotype. This chain connects TRBV11-2 to TRBJ1-1; D gene ambiguous. V was shortened by 3 bases and J by 5 bases, with 7 bases between the two germline ends. Germline V gives CDR1 SGHAT, CDR2 FQNNGV. The CDR3 is 12 residues long. The CDR3: CASSFDLTEAFF. In DNA, the CDR3 is TGTGCCAGCAGCTTCGACCTTACTGAAGCTTTCTTT.

This clonotype was recorded at least ten times. The V call is TRBV28, the J call TRBJ2-7, with D unclear. CDR1 is MDHEN and CDR2 is SYDVKM in the germline V gene. The V gene lost 6 bases and the J gene lost 3 bases, with 18 bases spanning the gap. The CDR3 covers 15 residues. DNA of the CDR3: TGTGCCAGCAGCCCAATCGTGTTAAAGGTCTACGAGCAGTACTTC. Translated, it gives CASSPIVLKVYEQYF.

This clonotype is classed as medium-sized. This sequence joins TRBV24-1 and TRBJ2-1, with D tentatively TRBD1 or TRBD2 (5 bases each). Trimming left V 0 bases short and J 8 bases short, with 7 bases between. This CDR3 spans 13 amino acids. Germline lookup yields CDR1 KGHDR and CDR2 SFDVKD. The CDR3 region has the DNA TGTGCCACCAGTGATTTGCAGGGAGATGAGCAGTTCTTC. Its translation is CATSDLQGDEQFF.

This clonotype has a count of ten or more. The rearrangement uses TRBV4-1 and TRBJ2-3, with 11 positions matching TRBD2. The V segment lost 5 bases and the J segment 5 bases; nucleotides outside the gene matches: 3. CDR1 is MGHRA and CDR2 is YSYEKL in the germline V gene. This CDR3 has 14 residues. The DNA of the CDR3 is TGCGCCAGCAGCGCACTAGCGGGAGAAGATACGCAGTATTTT. This sequence encodes CASSALAGEDTQYF.

The V call is TRBV2, the J call TRBJ2-7; D may be TRBD2 (6 bases). The CDR3 is 15 residues long. CDR1 and CDR2 from the germline V gene are SNHLY and FYNNEI. V was pared by 4 bases and J by 7 bases, with 20 bases between. CDR3 nucleotide sequence: TGTGCCAGCAGTGTCCTAGCGATCGGTTTTAGGGAGCAGTACTTC. Its protein is CASSVLAIGFREQYF.

The chain couples TRBV20-1 to TRBJ2-1, with 13 bases fitting TRBD2. The CDR3 length is 16 residues. The trim removed 4 bases at V and 3 bases at J, leaving 6 bases unmatched. The germline CDR1 and CDR2 sequences are DFQATT and SNEGSKA (reference sequence). CDR3 nucleotide sequence: TGCAGTGCTATTACTAGCGGGAGGGCCCTCTACAATGAGCAGTTCTTC. It yields the protein CSAITSGRALYNEQFF.

This clonotype was detected many times. The V call is TRBV9, the J call TRBJ2-7; D is unclear. Trimming removed 4 bases at V and 9 bases at J, with 17 bases between. The CDR3 spans 13 residues. Germline V lookup: CDR1 SGDLS, CDR2 YYNGEE. CDR3 region: CASSPSDGGGQYF. The CDR3 DNA is TGTGCCAGCAGCCCCTCGGACGGCGGCGGGCAGTACTTC.